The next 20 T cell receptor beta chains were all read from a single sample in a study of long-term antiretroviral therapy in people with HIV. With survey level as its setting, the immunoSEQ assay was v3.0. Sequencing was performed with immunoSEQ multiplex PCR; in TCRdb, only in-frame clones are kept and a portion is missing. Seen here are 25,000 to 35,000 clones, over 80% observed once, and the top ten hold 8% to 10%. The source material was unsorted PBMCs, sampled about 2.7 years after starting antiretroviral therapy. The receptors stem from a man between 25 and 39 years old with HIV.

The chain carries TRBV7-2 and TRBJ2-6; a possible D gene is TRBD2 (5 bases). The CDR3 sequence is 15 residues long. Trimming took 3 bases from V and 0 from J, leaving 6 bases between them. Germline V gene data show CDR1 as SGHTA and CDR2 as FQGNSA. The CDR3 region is CASSFGNSGANVLTF. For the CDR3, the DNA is TGTGCCAGCAGCTTCGGGAACTCTGGGGCCAACGTCCTGACTTTC.

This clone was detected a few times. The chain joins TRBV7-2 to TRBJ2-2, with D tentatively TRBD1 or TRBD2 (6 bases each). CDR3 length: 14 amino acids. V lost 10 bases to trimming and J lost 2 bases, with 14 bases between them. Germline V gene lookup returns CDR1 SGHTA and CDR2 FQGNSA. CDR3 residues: CATRGGKNTGELFF. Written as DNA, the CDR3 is TGTGCCACCCGAGGGGGGAAAAACACCGGGGAGCTGTTTTTT.

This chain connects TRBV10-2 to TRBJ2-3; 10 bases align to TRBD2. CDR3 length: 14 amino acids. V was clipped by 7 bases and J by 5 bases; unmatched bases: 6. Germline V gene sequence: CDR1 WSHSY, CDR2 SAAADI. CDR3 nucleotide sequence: TGCGCCAGCATGAGCGGGGGGGCGGTAGATACGCAGTATTTT. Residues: CASMSGGAVDTQYF.

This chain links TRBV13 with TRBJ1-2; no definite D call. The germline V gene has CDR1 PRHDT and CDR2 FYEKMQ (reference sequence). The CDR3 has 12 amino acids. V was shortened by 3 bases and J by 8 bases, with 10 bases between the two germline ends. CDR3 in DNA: TGTGCCAGCAGCTTCCAGCCGGGGGGCTACACCTTC. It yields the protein CASSFQPGGYTF.

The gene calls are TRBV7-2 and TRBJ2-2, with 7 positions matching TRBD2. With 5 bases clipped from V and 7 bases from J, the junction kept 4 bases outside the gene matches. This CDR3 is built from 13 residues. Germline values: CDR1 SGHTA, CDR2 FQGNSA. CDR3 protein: CASSRLAYGELFF. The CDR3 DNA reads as TGTGCCAGCAGCCGACTAGCATACGGGGAGCTGTTTTTT.

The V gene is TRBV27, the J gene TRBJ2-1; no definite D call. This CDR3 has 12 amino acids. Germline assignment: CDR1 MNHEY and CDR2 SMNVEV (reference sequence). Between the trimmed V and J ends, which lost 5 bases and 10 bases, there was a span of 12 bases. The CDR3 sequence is CASSALGREQFF. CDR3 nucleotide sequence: TGTGCCAGCAGTGCTCTAGGGCGCGAGCAGTTCTTC.

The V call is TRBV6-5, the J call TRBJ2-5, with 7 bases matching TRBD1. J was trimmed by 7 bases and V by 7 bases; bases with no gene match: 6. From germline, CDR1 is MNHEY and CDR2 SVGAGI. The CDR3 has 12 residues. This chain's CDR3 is CASNDRERTQYF. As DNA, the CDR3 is TGTGCCAGCAATGACAGGGAACGGACCCAGTACTTC.

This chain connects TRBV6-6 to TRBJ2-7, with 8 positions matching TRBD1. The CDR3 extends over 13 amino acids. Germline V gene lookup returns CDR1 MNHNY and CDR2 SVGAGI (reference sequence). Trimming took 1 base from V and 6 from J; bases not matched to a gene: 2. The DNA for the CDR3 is TGTGCCAGCAGTTACTTGACAGGGGTCGAGCAGTACTTC. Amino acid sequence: CASSYLTGVEQYF.

In nucleotides, the CDR3 is TGTGCCAGCAGCTTGGAACGGTCTAACTATGGCTACACCTTC. This sequence encodes CASSLERSNYGYTF. The chain links TRBV5-4 to TRBJ1-2; D is unresolved. This CDR3 is 14 amino acids long. The V end was cut by 0 bases, the J end by 0 bases, with 6 bases between. Germline CDR1 is SGHNT and CDR2 is YYREEE (reference sequence).

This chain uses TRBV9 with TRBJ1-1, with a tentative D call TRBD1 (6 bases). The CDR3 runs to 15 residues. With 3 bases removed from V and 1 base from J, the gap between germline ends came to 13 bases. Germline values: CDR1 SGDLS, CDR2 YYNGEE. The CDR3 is CASSARDNWNTEAFF. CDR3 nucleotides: TGTGCCAGCAGCGCCCGGGACAACTGGAACACTGAAGCTTTCTTT.

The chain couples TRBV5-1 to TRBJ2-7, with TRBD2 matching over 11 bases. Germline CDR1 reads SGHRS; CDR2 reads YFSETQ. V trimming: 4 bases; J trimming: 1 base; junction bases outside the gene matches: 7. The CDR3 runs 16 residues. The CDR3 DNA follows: TGCGCCAGCAGCGGGAGCACTAGCGGGGGTTCCTACGAGCAGTACTTC. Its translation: CASSGSTSGGSYEQYF.

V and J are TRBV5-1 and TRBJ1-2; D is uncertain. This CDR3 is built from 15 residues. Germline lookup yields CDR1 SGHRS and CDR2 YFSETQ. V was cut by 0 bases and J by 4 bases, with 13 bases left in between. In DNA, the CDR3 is TGCGCCAGCAGCTTGGATCGGGCGCCTGTCTATGGCTACACCTTC. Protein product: CASSLDRAPVYGYTF.

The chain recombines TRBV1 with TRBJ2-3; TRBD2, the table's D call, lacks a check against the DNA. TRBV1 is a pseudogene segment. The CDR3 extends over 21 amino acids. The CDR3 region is CTSSQDWEASGGRDRTDTQYF. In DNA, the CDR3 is TGCACCAGCAGCCAAGATTGGGAGGCTAGCGGGGGGCGGGATCGCACAGATACGCAGTATTTT.

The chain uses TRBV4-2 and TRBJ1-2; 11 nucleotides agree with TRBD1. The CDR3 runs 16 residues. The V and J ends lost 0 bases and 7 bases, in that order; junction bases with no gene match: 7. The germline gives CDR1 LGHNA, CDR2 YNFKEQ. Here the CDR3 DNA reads TGTGCCAGCAGCCAAGACCATCGGACAGGGGGCGCTGGCTACACCTTC. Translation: CASSQDHRTGGAGYTF.

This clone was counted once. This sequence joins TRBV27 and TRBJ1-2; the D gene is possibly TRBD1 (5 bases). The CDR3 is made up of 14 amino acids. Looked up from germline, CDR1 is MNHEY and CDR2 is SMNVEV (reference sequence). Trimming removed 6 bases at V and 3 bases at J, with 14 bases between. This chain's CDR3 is CASRPWGEDYGYTF. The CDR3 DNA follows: TGTGCCAGCAGGCCCTGGGGGGAGGACTATGGCTACACCTTC.

The CDR3: CASSRIQGAGETQYF. CDR3 bases: TGTGCCAGTAGTAGAATACAGGGGGCTGGGGAGACCCAGTACTTC. The chain carries TRBV19 and TRBJ2-5, with TRBD1 matching over 9 bases. The CDR3 is 15 amino acids. J was trimmed by 5 bases and V by 4 bases; bases with no gene match: 8. Germline CDR1 and CDR2: LNHDA and SQIVND (reference sequence).

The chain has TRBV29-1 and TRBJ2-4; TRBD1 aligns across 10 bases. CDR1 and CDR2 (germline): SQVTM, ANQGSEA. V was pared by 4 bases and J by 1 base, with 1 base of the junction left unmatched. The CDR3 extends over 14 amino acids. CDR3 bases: TGCAGCGTTGGGGACAGGGGTGCCAAAAACATTCAGTACTTC. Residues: CSVGDRGAKNIQYF.

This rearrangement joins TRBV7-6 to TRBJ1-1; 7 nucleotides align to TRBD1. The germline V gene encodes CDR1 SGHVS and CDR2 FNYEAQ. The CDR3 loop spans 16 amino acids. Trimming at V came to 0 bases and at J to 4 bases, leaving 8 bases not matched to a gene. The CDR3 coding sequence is TGTGCCAGCAGCTTAGCGGTTTTCGCAGGGGGCACTGAAGCTTTCTTT. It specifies CASSLAVFAGGTEAFF.

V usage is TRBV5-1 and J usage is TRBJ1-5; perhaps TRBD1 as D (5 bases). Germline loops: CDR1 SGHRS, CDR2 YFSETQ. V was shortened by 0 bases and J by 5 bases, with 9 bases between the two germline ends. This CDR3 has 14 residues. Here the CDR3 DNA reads TGCGCCAGCAGCTTGGGGGACCCCGATCAGCCCCAGCATTTT. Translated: CASSLGDPDQPQHF.

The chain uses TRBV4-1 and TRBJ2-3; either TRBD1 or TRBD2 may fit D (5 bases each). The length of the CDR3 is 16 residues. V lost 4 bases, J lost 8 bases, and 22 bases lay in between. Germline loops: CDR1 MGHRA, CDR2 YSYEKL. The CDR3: CASSPLGTDAGGTQYF. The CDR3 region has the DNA TGCGCCAGCAGCCCCCTAGGGACCGACGCCGGCGGTACGCAGTATTTT.